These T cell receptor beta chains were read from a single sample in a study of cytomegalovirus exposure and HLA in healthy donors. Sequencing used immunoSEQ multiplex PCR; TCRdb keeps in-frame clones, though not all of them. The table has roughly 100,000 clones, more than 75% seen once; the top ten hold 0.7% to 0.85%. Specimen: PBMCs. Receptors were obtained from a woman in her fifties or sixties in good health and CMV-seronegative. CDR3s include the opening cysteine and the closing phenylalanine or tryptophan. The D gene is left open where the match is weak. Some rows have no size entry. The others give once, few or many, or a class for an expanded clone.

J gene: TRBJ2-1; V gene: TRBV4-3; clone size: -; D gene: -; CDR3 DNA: TGCGCCAGCAGCCAGAGAACGGGAGTACAGAATGAGCAGTTCTTC; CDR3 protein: CASSQRTGVQNEQFF
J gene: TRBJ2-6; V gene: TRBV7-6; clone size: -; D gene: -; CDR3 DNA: TGTGCCAGCAGCCCCCGTGAGGCAGGGGAGAGTGGGGCCAACGTCCTGACTTTC; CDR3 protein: CASSPREAGESGANVLTF
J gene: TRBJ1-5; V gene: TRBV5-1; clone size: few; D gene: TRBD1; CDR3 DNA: TGCGCCAGCAGCTTGGAGGGACAGGGGAATCAGCCCCAGCATTTT; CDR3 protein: CASSLEGQGNQPQHF
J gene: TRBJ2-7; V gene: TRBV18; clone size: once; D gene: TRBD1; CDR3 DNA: TGTGCCAGCTCCCGGGACAGTTCCTACGAGCAGTACTTC; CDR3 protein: CASSRDSSYEQYF
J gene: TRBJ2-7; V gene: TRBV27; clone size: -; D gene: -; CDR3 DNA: TGTGCCAGCAGTTTATCGCGGGGGCCCTACGAGCAGTACTTC; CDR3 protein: CASSLSRGPYEQYF
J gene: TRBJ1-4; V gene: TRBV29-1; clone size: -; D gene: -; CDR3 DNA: TGCAGCGTATTAGTAACTAATGAAAAACTGTTTTTT; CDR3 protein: CSVLVTNEKLFF
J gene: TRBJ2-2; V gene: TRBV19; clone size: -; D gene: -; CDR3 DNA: TGTGCCAGTAGCCCTTCAAGTGGCCACACCGGGGAGCTGTTTTTT; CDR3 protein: CASSPSSGHTGELFF
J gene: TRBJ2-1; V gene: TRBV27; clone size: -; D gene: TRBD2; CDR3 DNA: TGTGCCAGCAGCCAACTAGCGGGAGGAGTCCATGAGCAGTTCTTC; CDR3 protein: CASSQLAGGVHEQFF
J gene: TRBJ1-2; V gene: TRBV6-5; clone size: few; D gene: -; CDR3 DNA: TGTGCCAGCAGTTGGGGGGGCCCATATGCATCCTATGGCTACACCTTC; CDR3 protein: CASSWGGPYASYGYTF
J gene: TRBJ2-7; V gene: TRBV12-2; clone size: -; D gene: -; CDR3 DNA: TGTGCAAGTCGCTTAGCGCTACTGCTAGCGGGAGAATCCTACGAGCAGTACTTC; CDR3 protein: CASRLALLLAGESYEQYF
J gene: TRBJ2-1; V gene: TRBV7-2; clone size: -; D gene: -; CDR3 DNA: TGTGCCAGCAGCCCCGATTTAGTTTCAGTGAGGAATGAGCAGTTCTTC; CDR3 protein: CASSPDLVSVRNEQFF
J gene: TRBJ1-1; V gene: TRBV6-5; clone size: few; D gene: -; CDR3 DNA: TGTGCCAGCAGTTACTCAATTAGAAACGCTGAAGCTTTCTTT; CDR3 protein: CASSYSIRNAEAFF
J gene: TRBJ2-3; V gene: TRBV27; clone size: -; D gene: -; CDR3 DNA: TGTGCCAGCAGTTTTGCGGAGACAGATACGCAGTATTTT; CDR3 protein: CASSFAETDTQYF
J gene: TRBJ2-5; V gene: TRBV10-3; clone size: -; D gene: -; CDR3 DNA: TGTGCCATCAAGGACAGACAAGAGACCCAGTACTTC; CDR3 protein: CAIKDRQETQYF
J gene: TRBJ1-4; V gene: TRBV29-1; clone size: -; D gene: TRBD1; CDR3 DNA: TGCAGCGTTGAAGGGGGACAGGGGGGCGAAAAACTGTTTTTT; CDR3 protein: CSVEGGQGGEKLFF
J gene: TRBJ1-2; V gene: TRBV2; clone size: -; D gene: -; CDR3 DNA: TGTGCCAGCAGTGATCAAGGGGTTTATGGCTACACCTTC; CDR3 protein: CASSDQGVYGYTF
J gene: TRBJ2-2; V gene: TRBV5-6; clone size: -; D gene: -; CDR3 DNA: TGTGCCAGCAGCTCTTCACTCGGGACTCTTCTTGCGCACACCGGGGAGCTGTTTTTT; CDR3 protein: CASSSSLGTLLAHTGELFF
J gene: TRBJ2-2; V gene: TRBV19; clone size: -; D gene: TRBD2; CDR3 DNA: TGTGCCAGTACCACAGGACTAGCGGGAACGAACACCGGGGAGCTGTTTTTT; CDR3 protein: CASTTGLAGTNTGELFF
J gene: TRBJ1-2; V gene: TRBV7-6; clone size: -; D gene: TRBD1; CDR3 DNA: TGTGCCAGCACCAAAGGGGGACAGGGACTAGGTGGCTACACCTTC; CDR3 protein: CASTKGGQGLGGYTF
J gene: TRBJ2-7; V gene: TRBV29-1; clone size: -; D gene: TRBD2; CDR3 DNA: TGCAGCGTTGCGGCTAGCGGGAGGATCGAGCAGTACTTC; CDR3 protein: CSVAASGRIEQYF
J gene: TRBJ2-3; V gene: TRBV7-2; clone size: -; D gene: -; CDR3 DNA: TGTGCCAGCAGCTTGAGACTATCAACAGATACGCAGTATTTT; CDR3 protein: CASSLRLSTDTQYF
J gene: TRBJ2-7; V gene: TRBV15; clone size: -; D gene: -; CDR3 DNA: TGTGCCACCAGCAGAGATTCGACAGAATACGAGCAGTACTTC; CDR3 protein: CATSRDSTEYEQYF
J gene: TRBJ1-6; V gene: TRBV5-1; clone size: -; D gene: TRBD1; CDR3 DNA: TGCGCCAGCAGCTTGGCAGCCGGGACAGGTGCACTTCTTTCACCCCTCCACTTT; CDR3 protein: CASSLAAGTGALLSPLHF
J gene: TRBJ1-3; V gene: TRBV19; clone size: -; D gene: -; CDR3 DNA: TGTGCCAGTAGCACTAGGTGGGACTCTGGAAACACCATATATTTT; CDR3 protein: CASSTRWDSGNTIYF
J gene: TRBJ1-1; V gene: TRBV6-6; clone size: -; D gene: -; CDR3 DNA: TGTGCCAGCGAGGGGGGGATCGGCACTGAAGCTTTCTTT; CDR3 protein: CASEGGIGTEAFF
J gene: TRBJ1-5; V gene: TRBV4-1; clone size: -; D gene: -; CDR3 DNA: TGCGCCAGCAGCCAAGGCCTAGGGAGGGGAGCTCAGCCCCAGCATTTT; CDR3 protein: CASSQGLGRGAQPQHF
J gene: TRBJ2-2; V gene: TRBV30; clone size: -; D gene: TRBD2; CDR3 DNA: TGTGCCTGGACTGGCGGGAGGGCCACCGGGGAGCTGTTTTTT; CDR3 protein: CAWTGGRATGELFF
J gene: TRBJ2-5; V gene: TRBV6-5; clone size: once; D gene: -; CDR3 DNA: TGTGCCAGCAGTTACTCGGGGGGACGGGAGACCCAGTACTTC; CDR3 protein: CASSYSGGRETQYF
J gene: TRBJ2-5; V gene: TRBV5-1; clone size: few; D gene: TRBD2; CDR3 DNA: TGCGCCAGCAGCCCGTTAGCGGGAGGCGCAGAGACCCAGTACTTC; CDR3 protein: CASSPLAGGAETQYF
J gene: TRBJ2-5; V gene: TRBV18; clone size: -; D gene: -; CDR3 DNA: TGTGCCAGCTCACCACCGTCCGTGGAGACCCAGTACTTC; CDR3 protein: CASSPPSVETQYF
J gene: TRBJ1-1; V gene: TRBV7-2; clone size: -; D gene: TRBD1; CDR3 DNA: TGTGCCAGCAGCTTGACCGCAGGACAGGGGAACACTGAAGCTTTCTTT; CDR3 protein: CASSLTAGQGNTEAFF
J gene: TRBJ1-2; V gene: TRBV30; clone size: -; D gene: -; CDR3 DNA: TGTGCCTGGAGTACGCAGGGCTTTGACTACACCTTC; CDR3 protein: CAWSTQGFDYTF
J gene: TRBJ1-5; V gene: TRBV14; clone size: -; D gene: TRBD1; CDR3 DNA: TGTGCCAGCAGTCCGGACAGGGGGCACGATCAGCCCCAGCATTTT; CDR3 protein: CASSPDRGHDQPQHF
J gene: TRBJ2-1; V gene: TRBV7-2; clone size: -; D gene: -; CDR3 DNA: TGTGCCAGTACCCTGCCTAGTTACAATGAGCAGTTCTTC; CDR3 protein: CASTLPSYNEQFF
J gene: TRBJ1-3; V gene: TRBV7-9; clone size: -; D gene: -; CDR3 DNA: TGTGCCAGCAGCGCACCAGGGCGGGATCTTGGAAACACCATATATTTT; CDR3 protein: CASSAPGRDLGNTIYF
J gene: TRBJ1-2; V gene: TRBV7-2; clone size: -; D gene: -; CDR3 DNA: TGTGCCAGCAGCTTAGAGGTTCTTGGGCCCTATGGCTACACCTTC; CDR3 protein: CASSLEVLGPYGYTF
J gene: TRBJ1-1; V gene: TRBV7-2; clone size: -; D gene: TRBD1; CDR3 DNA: TGTGCCAGCGGGGTTGACAGGGATTGGAACACTGAAGCTTTCTTT; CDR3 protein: CASGVDRDWNTEAFF
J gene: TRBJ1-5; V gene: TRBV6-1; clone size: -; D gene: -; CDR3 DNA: TGTGCCAGCAGTACAGCCGGGACAACCAATCAGCCCCAGCATTTT; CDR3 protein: CASSTAGTTNQPQHF
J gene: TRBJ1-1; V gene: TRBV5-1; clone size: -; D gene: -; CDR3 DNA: TGCGCCAGCAGCTTGGGACTGGGGAACACTGAAGCTTTCTTT; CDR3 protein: CASSLGLGNTEAFF
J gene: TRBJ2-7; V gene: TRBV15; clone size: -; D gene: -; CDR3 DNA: TGTGCCACCAGCAGAGATTTGGGCGGGGCCTACGAGCAGTACTTC; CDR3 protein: CATSRDLGGAYEQYF
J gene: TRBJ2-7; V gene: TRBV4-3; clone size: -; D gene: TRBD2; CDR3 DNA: TGCGCCAGCAGCCCGACTAGCGGGGGGACCTACGAGCAGTACTTC; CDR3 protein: CASSPTSGGTYEQYF
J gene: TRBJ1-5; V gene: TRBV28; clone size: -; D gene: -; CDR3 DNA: TGTGCCAGCAGCCTAAATCAGCCCCAGCATTTT; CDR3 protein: CASSLNQPQHF
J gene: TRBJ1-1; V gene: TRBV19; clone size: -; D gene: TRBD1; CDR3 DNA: TGTGCCAGTAGTAAAATACAGGGGAGTGGGAACACTGAAGCTTTCTTT; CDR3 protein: CASSKIQGSGNTEAFF
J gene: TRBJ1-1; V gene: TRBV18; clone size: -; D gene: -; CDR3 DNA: TGTGCCAGCCTCGGACAACCGAACACTGAAGCTTTCTTT; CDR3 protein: CASLGQPNTEAFF
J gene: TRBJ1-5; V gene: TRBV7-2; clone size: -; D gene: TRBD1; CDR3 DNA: TGTGCCAGCAGCACAGGGGTTCGACAGCCCCAGCATTTT; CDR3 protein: CASSTGVRQPQHF
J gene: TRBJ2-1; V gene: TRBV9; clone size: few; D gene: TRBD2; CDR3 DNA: TGTGCCAGCAGCGGAGGAGCGGGAGCTTACAATGAGCAGTTCTTC; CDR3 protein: CASSGGAGAYNEQFF
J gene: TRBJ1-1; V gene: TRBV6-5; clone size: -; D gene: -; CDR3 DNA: TGTGCCAGCAGTACAGGGAGACAAACTGAAGCTTTCTTT; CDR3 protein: CASSTGRQTEAFF
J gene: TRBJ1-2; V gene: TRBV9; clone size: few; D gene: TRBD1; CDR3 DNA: TGTGCCAGCAGCGTAAGACAGGGCCCTAGTGGCTACACCTTC; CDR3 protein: CASSVRQGPSGYTF
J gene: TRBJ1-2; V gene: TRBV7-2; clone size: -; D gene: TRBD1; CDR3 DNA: TGTGCCAGCAGTAGAGGGACAGCACTGAACTATGGCTACACCTTC; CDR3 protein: CASSRGTALNYGYTF
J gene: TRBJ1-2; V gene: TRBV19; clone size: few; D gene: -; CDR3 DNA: TGTGCCAGTAGTGCGACAGGTGGTAACTATGGCTACACCTTC; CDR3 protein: CASSATGGNYGYTF
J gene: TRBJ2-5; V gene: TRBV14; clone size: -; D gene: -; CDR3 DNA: TGTGCCAGTAGCTGGGCACCTGAAGAGACCCAGTACTTC; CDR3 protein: CASSWAPEETQYF
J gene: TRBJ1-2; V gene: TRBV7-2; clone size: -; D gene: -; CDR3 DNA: TGTGCCAGCAGCTTAGCGAACAGGGATGGCTACACCTTC; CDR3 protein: CASSLANRDGYTF
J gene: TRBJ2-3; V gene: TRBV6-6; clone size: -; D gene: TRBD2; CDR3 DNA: TGTGCCAGCAGTTATTTACTAGCGGGACAAGATACGCAGTATTTT; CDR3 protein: CASSYLLAGQDTQYF
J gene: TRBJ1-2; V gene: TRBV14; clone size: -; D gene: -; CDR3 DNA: TGTGCCAGCAACTACGACTATGGCTACACCTTC; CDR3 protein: CASNYDYGYTF